The T cell receptor beta chain under discussion was sequenced for a study of OX40 agonist ivuxolimab in advanced cancers. Across the whole study: Ivuxolimab, an antibody acting as an agonist of OX40 (CD134), was used to treat patients. The dose of intravenous ivuxolimab that patients received every 2 weeks ranged from 0.01 to 10 mg/kg.

The CDR3 consists of 14 residues. Germline lookup yields CDR1 GTSNPN and CDR2 SVGIG (reference sequence). Losses at the gene ends were 2 bases for V and 6 bases for J; bases not matched to a gene: 8. Assay used: immunoSEQ multiplex PCR; TCRdb lists only in-frame clones, some missing. The table lists roughly 45,000 clones, 60% to 80% of them singletons. Notes on this clone: The antigen remains unidentified.

Whole-study findings and limits: At 0.1 to 3.0 mg/kg and by week 6, CD4+ and CD8+ T cells in the blood had expanded clonally.

The sequence was collected from an adult with an advanced solid tumor such as melanoma, head and neck, liver or kidney cancer. Sequenced here: CD4+ or CD8+ T cells sorted from blood, sampled in a trial of the OX40 agonist ivuxolimab. The J gene is TRBJ2-7, the V gene TRBV30; TRBD1 agrees at 9 bases. DNA for the CDR3: TGTGCCTGGAGTAGGGGGGGACAGGGTGGCGAGCAGTACTTC. Translating it yields CAWSRGGQGGEQYF.